The T cell receptor beta chain described here comes from a study of blood T cells in healthy people across ages. Researchers collected about 9.6 milliliters of peripheral blood from every single donor. Every sample gave at least 5 micrograms of total RNA when it was extracted. Trimming took off 1 base at V and 2 bases at J, with 18 bases between the two ends. Germline loops: CDR1 SGHVS, CDR2 FNYEAQ. This CDR3 spans 18 amino acids. The use of a sample-barcoded 5' primer and a J-beta primer mix characterized a second PCR of roughly 6 to 11 cycles. Each cDNA molecule carried a tag from a template-switch adaptor that contained 12 random nucleotides. MiXCR, run by TCRdb on the 5' RACE reads, gives a single entry per CDR3 protein. Of some 1,500,000 distinct CDR3 sequences in the sample, 42% are singletons; the top ten hold more than 4%.

The V call is TRBV7-6, the J call TRBJ2-1; unclear D gene. Sequencing was done on a sample of blood. The TCR originated in a young woman in good health. The CDR3 nucleotides are TGTGCCAGCAGCTTAGGGGATGGAGCTTCGAGCGCCTACAATGAGCAGTTCTTC. It yields the protein CASSLGDGASSAYNEQFF.